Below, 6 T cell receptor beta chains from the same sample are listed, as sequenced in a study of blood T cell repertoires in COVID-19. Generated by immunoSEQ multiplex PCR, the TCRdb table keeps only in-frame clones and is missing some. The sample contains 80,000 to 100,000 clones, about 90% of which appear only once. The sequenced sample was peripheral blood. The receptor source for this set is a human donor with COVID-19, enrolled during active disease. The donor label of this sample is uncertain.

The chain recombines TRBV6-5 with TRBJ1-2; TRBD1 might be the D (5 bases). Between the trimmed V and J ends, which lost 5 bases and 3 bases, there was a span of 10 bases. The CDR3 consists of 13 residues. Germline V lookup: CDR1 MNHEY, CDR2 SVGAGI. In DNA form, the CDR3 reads TGTGCCAGCAGTACATCAGGGCACTATGGCTACACCTTC. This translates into CASSTSGHYGYTF.

CDR3 loop: CASSRQGGSGNTIYF. The CDR3 DNA reads TGTGCCAGCAGCCGGCAGGGGGGCTCTGGAAACACCATATATTTT. The genes are TRBV5-5 and TRBJ1-3, with TRBD1 identical over 7 bases. The CDR3 has 15 residues. From germline, CDR1 is SGHKS and CDR2 YYEKEE (reference sequence). J gave up 0 bases and V 4 bases, and 4 bases lay outside the gene matches. Based on the CDR3 plus reference TRBV5-5 and TRBJ1-3, the full variable domain is DAGVTQSPTHLIKTRGQQVTLRCSPISGHKSVSWYQQVLGQGPQFIFQYYEKEERGRGNFPDRFSARQFPNYSSELNVNALLLGDSALYLCASSRQGGSGNTIYFGEGSWLTVV.

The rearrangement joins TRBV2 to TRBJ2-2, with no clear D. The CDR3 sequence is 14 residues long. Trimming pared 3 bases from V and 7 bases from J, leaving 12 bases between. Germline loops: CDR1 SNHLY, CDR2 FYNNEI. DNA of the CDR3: TGTGCCAGCAGTGATGGTAGTTTAATCGGGGAGCTGTTTTTT. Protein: CASSDGSLIGELFF.

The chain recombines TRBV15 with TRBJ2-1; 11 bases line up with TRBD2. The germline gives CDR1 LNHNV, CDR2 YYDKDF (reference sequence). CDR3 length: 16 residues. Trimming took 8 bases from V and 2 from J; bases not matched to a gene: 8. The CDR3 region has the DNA TGTGCCACCGCCGCAGGGACTAGCGGCCCCTACAATGAGCAGTTCTTC. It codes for CATAAGTSGPYNEQFF.

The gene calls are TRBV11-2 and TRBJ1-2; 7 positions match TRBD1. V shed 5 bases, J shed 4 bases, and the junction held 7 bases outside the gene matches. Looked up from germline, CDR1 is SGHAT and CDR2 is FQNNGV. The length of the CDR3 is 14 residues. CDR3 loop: CASSPRGDVYGYTF. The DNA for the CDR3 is TGTGCCAGCAGCCCCAGGGGGGATGTCTATGGCTACACCTTC.

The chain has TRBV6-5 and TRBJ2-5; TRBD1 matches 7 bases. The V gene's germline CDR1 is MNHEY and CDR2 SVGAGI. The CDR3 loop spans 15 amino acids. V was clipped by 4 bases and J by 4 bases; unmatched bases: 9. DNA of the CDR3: TGTGCCAGCAGTTCCCGGACAGGCCCGGGAGAGACCCAGTACTTC. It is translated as CASSSRTGPGETQYF.